This TCR beta chain was sequenced in a study of cytomegalovirus exposure and HLA in healthy donors. The primer mix had 60 Vbeta and 13 Jbeta primers. Here immunoSEQ multiplex PCR was the method, and the copy in TCRdb shows in-frame clones only, minus some. The table includes 150,000 to 250,000 clones, roughly 85% detected once. The germline V gene encodes CDR1 SGHRS and CDR2 YFSETQ. Trimming stripped 0 bases from V and 6 bases from J, with 4 bases between. The CDR3 runs 12 residues. The sequence came from a woman in her forties or fifties in good health and CMV-seronegative. What was sequenced was PBMCs. The V call is TRBV5-1, the J call TRBJ2-1; D is ambiguous. The CDR3 coding sequence is TGCGCCAGCAGCTTGGGTAGCAATGAGCAGTTCTTC. Protein sequence: CASSLGSNEQFF.